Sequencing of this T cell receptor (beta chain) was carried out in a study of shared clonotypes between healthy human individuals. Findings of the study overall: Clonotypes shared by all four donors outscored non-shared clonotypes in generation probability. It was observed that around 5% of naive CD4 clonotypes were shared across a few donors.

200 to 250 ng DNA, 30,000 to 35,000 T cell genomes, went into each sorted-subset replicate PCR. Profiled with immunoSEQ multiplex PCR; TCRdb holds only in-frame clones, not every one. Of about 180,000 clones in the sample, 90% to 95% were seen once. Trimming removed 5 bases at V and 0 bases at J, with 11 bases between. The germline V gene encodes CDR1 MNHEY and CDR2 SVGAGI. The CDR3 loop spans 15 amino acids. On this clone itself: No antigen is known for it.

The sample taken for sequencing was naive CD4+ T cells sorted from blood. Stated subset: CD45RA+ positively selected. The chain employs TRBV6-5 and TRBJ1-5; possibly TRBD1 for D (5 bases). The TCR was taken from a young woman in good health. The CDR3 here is CASSAGRISNQPQHF. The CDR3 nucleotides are TGTGCCAGCAGTGCGGGACGGATTAGCAATCAGCCCCAGCATTTT.